One and the same sample provided the 30 T cell receptor beta chains below, sequenced in a study of blood T cell repertoires in COVID-19. Sequencing was performed with immunoSEQ multiplex PCR; in TCRdb, only in-frame clones are kept and a portion is missing. There are around 160,000 clones in the sample; more than 75% occur only once, and 15% to 20% lies in the top ten. Sequences were obtained from peripheral blood. Source of these receptors: a man in his sixties with active or convalescent COVID-19.

This chain uses TRBV19 with TRBJ2-7, with D tentatively TRBD2 (5 bases). Germline loops: CDR1 LNHDA, CDR2 SQIVND (reference sequence). The ends were cut back, 11 bases at V and 5 bases at J, with 19 bases in the middle. CDR3 length equals 13 residues. CDR3 bases: TGTGCCTGCTCGGTGGGAGTAGTGCACGAGCAGTACTTC. Amino acids: CACSVGVVHEQYF.

The J gene is TRBJ1-4, the V gene TRBV4-1; D might be TRBD1 (5 bases). With 0 bases removed from V and 5 bases from J, the gap between germline ends came to 13 bases. There are 16 residues in the CDR3. In germline, CDR1 is MGHRA, CDR2 YSYEKL. For the CDR3, the DNA is TGCGCCAGCAGCCAAGATGGGGCAGGGCGGAATGAAAAACTGTTTTTT. Translating it yields CASSQDGAGRNEKLFF.

CDR3 sequence reads: CASSSDRVYGYTF. DNA of the CDR3: TGTGCCAGCAGTTCGGACAGGGTGTATGGCTACACCTTC. This chain links TRBV28 with TRBJ1-2; 8 bases align to TRBD1. The CDR3 extends over 13 amino acids. Germline V CDR1 and CDR2: MDHEN, SYDVKM. J was trimmed by 5 bases and V by 4 bases; bases with no gene match: 3.

This chain connects TRBV11-3 to TRBJ2-3; 11 bases are shared with TRBD2. With 1 base clipped from V and 6 bases from J, the junction kept 6 bases outside the gene matches. The CDR3 runs 16 residues. Germline values: CDR1 SGHNT, CDR2 YENEEA. The CDR3 bases are TGTGCCAGCAGCTTAGGTCTAGCGGGGGGCATGGATACGCAGTATTTT. It encodes CASSLGLAGGMDTQYF.

The chain uses TRBV5-1 and TRBJ1-1; D is ambiguous. The length of the CDR3 is 16 residues. V dropped 0 bases and J dropped 1 base, with 13 bases sitting between them. CDR1 and CDR2 from the germline V gene are SGHRS and YFSETQ. CDR3 amino acids: CASSLASGLPNTEAFF. The CDR3, as DNA: TGCGCCAGCAGCTTGGCGTCCGGACTTCCGAACACTGAAGCTTTCTTT. Supplemented by reference TRBV5-1 and TRBJ1-1, the full variable domain reads KAGVTQTPRYLIKTRGQQVTLSCSPISGHRSVSWYQQTPGQGLQFLFEYFSETQRNKGNFPGRFSGRQFSNSRSEMNVSTLELGDSALYLCASSLASGLPNTEAFFGQGTRLTVV.

The chain carries TRBV28 and TRBJ1-5; no firm D call. Germline V CDR1 and CDR2: MDHEN, SYDVKM. The CDR3 is 14 residues long. Trimming took 2 bases from V and 4 from J, leaving 9 bases between them. The CDR3 DNA reads TGTGCCAGCAGTTTAAACATCAGAAATCAGCCCCAGCATTTT. This encodes CASSLNIRNQPQHF.

The V call is TRBV2, the J call TRBJ1-3; 9 bases fit TRBD1. The length of the CDR3 is 15 residues. Germline V lookup: CDR1 SNHLY, CDR2 FYNNEI. The ends lost 4 bases at V and 9 bases at J; junction bases unmatched: 10. In DNA form, the CDR3 reads TGTGCCAGCAGTGTGGACAGGGGTCGAGGGGGCACCATATATTTT. Translating gives CASSVDRGRGGTIYF.

The V and J genes are TRBV5-1 and TRBJ2-1; D remains ambiguous. V lost 4 bases, J lost 4 bases, and 3 bases lay in between. From germline, CDR1 is SGHRS and CDR2 YFSETQ. The CDR3 totals 11 residues. CDR3 sequence (DNA): TGCGCCAGCAGCGAGTACAATGAGCAGTTCTTC. It is translated as CASSEYNEQFF.

The CDR3 loop is CASSYRDNSPLHF. The CDR3 nucleotides read TGTGCCAGCAGCTACAGAGATAATTCACCCCTCCACTTT. This chain joins TRBV7-8 and TRBJ1-6; no clear D. The germline CDR1 and CDR2 sequences are SGHVS and FQNEAQ. There are 13 residues in the CDR3. Trimming left V 4 bases short and J 5 bases short, with 6 bases between.

The rearrangement joins TRBV29-1 to TRBJ1-1, with 9 bases lining up with TRBD1. The CDR3 runs to 12 residues. In germline, CDR1 is SQVTM, CDR2 ANQGSEA. V dropped 8 bases and J dropped 5; count of bases not matched to a gene: 6. CDR3 DNA: TGCAGCATGGGACAGGGTTATACTGAAGCTTTCTTT. Amino acid sequence: CSMGQGYTEAFF.

The chain uses TRBV10-2 and TRBJ1-1; TRBD1 matches at 9 bases. This CDR3 is built from 16 residues. V lost 6 bases to trimming and J lost 2 bases; unmatched junction nucleotides: 10. The germline V gene has CDR1 WSHSY and CDR2 SAAADI. The CDR3 here is CASSPGTGSVNTEAFF. The CDR3 DNA is TGCGCCAGCAGCCCCGGGACAGGGTCGGTAAACACTGAAGCTTTCTTT.

The rearrangement links TRBV10-3 to TRBJ1-2; tentatively, D is TRBD1 (5 bases). Germline V gene sequence: CDR1 ENHRY, CDR2 SYGVKD. The CDR3 covers 13 residues. V dropped 2 bases and J dropped 8 bases, with 12 bases sitting between them. The CDR3 sequence: CAISEGGFGGYTF. The CDR3, as DNA: TGTGCCATCAGTGAGGGGGGGTTTGGCGGCTACACCTTC.

This chain uses TRBV12-2 with TRBJ2-2; TRBD2 is the table's D call, not checked against the DNA. TRBV12-2 is designated a pseudogene. The CDR3 length is 16 residues. DNA of the CDR3: TGTGCAAGTCGCTTGTGTAGCGGCCCGAACACCGGGGAGCTGTTTTTT. Translation: CASRLCSGPNTGELFF.

The rearrangement uses TRBV6-5 and TRBJ1-2; 9 bases are shared with TRBD1. This CDR3 is built from 15 residues. Germline V gene data show CDR1 as MNHEY and CDR2 as SVGAGI. Trimming at V came to 6 bases and at J to 4 bases, leaving 9 bases not matched to a gene. The chain's CDR3 is CASSFFWTGAYGYTF. In DNA form, the CDR3 reads TGTGCCAGCAGCTTCTTCTGGACAGGGGCCTATGGCTACACCTTC.

As for this clone: This sample also contains other DNA sequences that code for the same CDR3. The CDR3, as DNA: TGCAGCGCTGGGACAGGGGAAAGTACTGAAGCTTTCTTT. Amino acid sequence: CSAGTGESTEAFF. J is TRBJ1-1 and V is TRBV29-1; 10 bases align to TRBD1. The ends lost 7 bases at V and 5 bases at J; junction bases unmatched: 7. Looked up from germline, CDR1 is SQVTM and CDR2 is ANQGSEA. This CDR3 comprises 13 residues. The full variable domain, rest sourced from reference TRBV29-1 and TRBJ1-1, is SAVISQKPSRDICQRGTSLTIQCQVDSQVTMMFWYRQQPGQSLTLIATANQGSEATYESGFVIDKFPISRPNLTFSTLTVSNMSPEDSSIYLCSAGTGESTEAFFGQGTRLTVV.

The rearrangement links TRBV11-2 to TRBJ2-7; 10 bases are shared with TRBD2. V was pared by 1 base and J by 1 base, with 4 bases of the junction left unmatched. The CDR3 is 16 amino acids. Germline V CDR1 and CDR2: SGHAT, FQNNGV. CDR3 amino acids: CASSLGLAGDSYEQYF. In nucleotides, the CDR3 is TGTGCCAGCAGCTTAGGTCTAGCGGGAGATTCCTACGAGCAGTACTTC.

V usage is TRBV6-5 and J usage is TRBJ2-1, with D possibly being TRBD1 (5 bases). The V end was cut by 2 bases, the J end by 5 bases, with 7 bases between. CDR3 length equals 13 residues. Germline V gene data show CDR1 as MNHEY and CDR2 as SVGAGI. The CDR3, as DNA: TGTGCCAGCAGTTACGCCAGGGACAATGAGCAGTTCTTC. This encodes CASSYARDNEQFF.

This clone was seen a handful of times. The V gene is TRBV29-1, the J gene TRBJ1-2, with 10 bases lining up with TRBD1. The V segment lost 3 bases and the J segment 7 bases; nucleotides outside the gene matches: 2. Germline CDR1 is SQVTM and CDR2 is ANQGSEA. The CDR3 runs to 12 residues. The CDR3 sequence is CSVEGQGSGYTF. The CDR3 DNA sequence: TGCAGCGTTGAGGGACAGGGGTCTGGCTACACCTTC.

The J gene is TRBJ1-6, the V gene TRBV5-4; D unclear. Germline V lookup: CDR1 SGHNT, CDR2 YYREEE (reference sequence). The CDR3 length is 15 residues. V dropped 0 bases and J dropped 6 bases, with 10 bases sitting between them. Written as DNA, the CDR3 is TGTGCCAGCAGCTTGGGGGCAATCCGTAATTCACCCCTCCACTTT. This sequence encodes CASSLGAIRNSPLHF.

The V and J genes are TRBV28 and TRBJ2-7, with 9 nucleotides matching TRBD1. Germline CDR1 and CDR2: MDHEN and SYDVKM. The ends lost 2 bases at V and 0 bases at J; junction bases unmatched: 5. The CDR3 is 16 amino acids. The CDR3 DNA reads TGTGCCAGCAGTTTAGGACAGGGGTTTGGCTCCTACGAGCAGTACTTC. This translates into CASSLGQGFGSYEQYF.

The chain uses TRBV28 and TRBJ2-1; 11 nucleotides match TRBD2. The V gene's germline CDR1 is MDHEN and CDR2 SYDVKM. This CDR3 is 15 amino acids long. J gave up 5 bases and V 6 bases, and 6 bases lay outside the gene matches. CDR3: CASSLRLAGNNEQFF. CDR3 nucleotides: TGTGCCAGCAGCCTCAGACTAGCGGGGAACAATGAGCAGTTCTTC. Full variable domain (missing parts from reference TRBV28 and TRBJ2-1): DVKVTQSSRYLVKRTGEKVFLECVQDMDHENMFWYRQDPGLGLRLIYFSYDVKMKEKGDIPEGYSVSREKKERFSLILESASTNQTSMYLCASSLRLAGNNEQFFGPGTRLTVL.

This clone has only one observation. The genes are TRBV3-1 (or the pseudogene TRBV3-2) and TRBJ1-1; 9 bases align to TRBD1. The CDR3 is made up of 17 amino acids. Germline CDR1 and CDR2: LGHDT and YNNKEL (reference sequence). Trimming at V came to 4 bases and at J to 5 bases, leaving 14 bases not matched to a gene. The DNA of the CDR3 is TGTGCCAGCAGCCTTCTGACAGGGGGGCGAGGTGGGACTGAAGCTTTCTTT. Translated: CASSLLTGGRGGTEAFF.

The gene calls are TRBV5-1 and TRBJ2-1; D not resolved. The germline gives CDR1 SGHRS, CDR2 YFSETQ. The CDR3 sequence is 16 residues long. Deletions cut 4 bases from V and 3 bases from J, with 17 bases between. CDR3: CASSPRQTTRYNEQFF. CDR3 in DNA: TGCGCCAGCAGCCCTCGGCAGACGACTCGCTACAATGAGCAGTTCTTC.

The chain couples TRBV12-5 to TRBJ1-1; D is possibly TRBD1 (6 bases). Trimming removed 6 bases at V and 1 base at J, with 9 bases between. Per the germline V gene, CDR1 is LGHNT and CDR2 is FRNRAP. The CDR3 extends over 13 amino acids. This CDR3 reads CASGVTGNTEAFF. CDR3 nucleotides: TGTGCTAGTGGGGTGACAGGGAACACTGAAGCTTTCTTT.

The chain recombines TRBV10-3 with TRBJ1-2, with D possibly TRBD1 on 5 matching bases. CDR1 and CDR2 from the germline V gene are ENHRY and SYGVKD. Trimming pared 7 bases from V and 5 bases from J, leaving 17 bases between. The CDR3 loop spans 14 amino acids. The DNA for the CDR3 is TGTGCCATCACCAGGACGGGCCAGGGATATGGCTACACCTTC. Protein: CAITRTGQGYGYTF.

The rearrangement links TRBV18 to TRBJ1-4; possibly TRBD1 for D (5 bases). From germline, CDR1 is KGHSH and CDR2 LQKENI. The V gene lost 9 bases and the J gene lost 4 bases, with 12 bases spanning the gap. The CDR3 is 13 residues long. The CDR3 nucleotides read TGTGCCAGTTCTGACGGGGGTAATGAAAAACTGTTTTTT. The encoded protein is CASSDGGNEKLFF. Full variable domain (rest looked up from reference TRBV18 and TRBJ1-4): NAGVMQNPRHLVRRRGQEARLRCSPMKGHSHVYWYRQLPEEGLKFMVYLQKENIIDESGMPKERFSAEFPKEGPSILRIQQVVRGDSAAYFCASSDGGNEKLFFGSGTQLSVL.

The chain couples TRBV6-2 or TRBV6-3 to TRBJ1-2; 9 bases align to TRBD1. The CDR3 runs 15 residues. The V segment lost 4 bases and the J segment 5 bases; nucleotides outside the gene matches: 8. Germline V gene data show CDR1 as MNHEY and CDR2 as SVGEGT. The CDR3 DNA sequence: TGTGCCAGCAGTTTTTTACAGGGGGCGCGTTATGGCTACACCTTC. As protein: CASSFLQGARYGYTF.

The chain has TRBV7-9 and TRBJ1-1; a weak D match, TRBD1 (5 bases). The germline V gene has CDR1 SEHNR and CDR2 FQNEAQ (reference sequence). V lost 3 bases, J lost 4 bases, and 12 bases lay in between. This CDR3 has 14 amino acids. The CDR3 coding sequence is TGTGCCAGCAGCTTGGAGGGCAGGGCCACTGAAGCTTTCTTT. Its protein is CASSLEGRATEAFF.

The rearrangement joins TRBV2 to TRBJ2-5; 15 bases map to TRBD2. J lost 4 bases, V lost 6 bases, and 6 bases had no gene match. The CDR3 has 16 residues. Looked up from germline, CDR1 is SNHLY and CDR2 is FYNNEI. CDR3 DNA sequence: TGTGCCAGCAGCGAGTGGACTAGCGGGGGGGCAGAGACCCAGTACTTC. Protein: CASSEWTSGGAETQYF.

V gene TRBV5-1 combines with J gene TRBJ2-2, with D maybe TRBD1 (5 bases). Germline CDR1 and CDR2: SGHRS and YFSETQ. CDR3 length: 16 amino acids. V was clipped by 0 bases and J by 0 bases, with 9 bases between them. CDR3 loop: CASSLVWTSNTGELFF. CDR3 nucleotides: TGCGCCAGCAGCTTGGTCTGGACATCGAACACCGGGGAGCTGTTTTTT.